Shown below are 17 T cell receptor beta chains from a single sample sequenced in a study of cytomegalovirus exposure and HLA in healthy donors. This table comes from immunoSEQ multiplex PCR, and its TCRdb copy is limited to in-frame clones, with some not included. The profile covers tens of thousands of clones, with approximately 93% appearing a single time and approximately 4% taken by the ten largest. Sequenced sample: PBMCs. All receptors derive from a woman in her 30s in good health and CMV-seronegative.

CDR3 DNA: TGTGCCAGCAGCGGTCCTTATATCGATCTGGCCACCGGGGAGCTGTTTTTT. This encodes CASSGPYIDLATGELFF. The chain carries TRBV21-1 and TRBJ2-2; no DNA check was done on the table's D call, TRBD1. TRBV21-1 is a pseudogene. The CDR3 runs 17 residues.

The chain recombines TRBV6-1 with TRBJ2-1, with 11 nucleotides matching TRBD2. The CDR3 length is 15 residues. V trimming: 4 bases; J trimming: 5 bases; junction bases outside the gene matches: 4. Germline CDR1 is MNHNS and CDR2 is SASEGT. This chain's CDR3 is CASSVYSGGDNEQFF. The CDR3 nucleotides read TGTGCCAGCAGTGTCTATAGCGGGGGGGACAATGAGCAGTTCTTC.

The chain recombines TRBV19 with TRBJ1-5; 7 nucleotides agree with TRBD1. Germline CDR1 is LNHDA and CDR2 is SQIVND (reference sequence). The CDR3 runs 15 residues. V lost 5 bases, J lost 7 bases, and 11 bases stayed unmatched. The CDR3: CASSSLDRIGQPQHF. CDR3 DNA sequence: TGTGCCAGTAGTTCCTTGGACAGGATAGGACAGCCCCAGCATTTT. Based on the CDR3 plus reference TRBV19 and TRBJ1-5, the full variable domain is DGGITQSPKYLFRKEGQNVTLSCEQNLNHDAMYWYRQDPGQGLRLIYYSQIVNDFQKGDIAEGYSVSREKKESFPLTVTSAQKNPTAFYLCASSSLDRIGQPQHFGDGTRLSIL.

The chain joins TRBV11-2 to TRBJ2-5; 9 bases are a match to TRBD2. The ends lost 3 bases at V and 0 bases at J; junction bases unmatched: 5. Germline V gives CDR1 SGHAT, CDR2 FQNNGV. This CDR3 has 16 residues. The chain's CDR3 is CASSFSLAGYQETQYF. In DNA, the CDR3 is TGTGCCAGCAGCTTCTCGCTAGCGGGGTACCAAGAGACCCAGTACTTC.

The V and J genes are TRBV2 and TRBJ1-4, with 7 bases aligning to TRBD1. The CDR3 has 16 amino acids. The V gene end was trimmed by 1 base and the J gene end by 2 bases; junction bases not matched to a gene: 4. CDR1 SNHLY and CDR2 FYNNEI come from the germline V gene. The CDR3 region is CASSEDIRGTNEKLFF. CDR3 nucleotides: TGTGCCAGCAGTGAAGATATCAGGGGGACTAATGAAAAACTGTTTTTT.

Here the CDR3 DNA reads TGTGCCAGCAGTGTCCTGTGGGGACAGGGGGCCTACGAGCAGTACTTC. Protein: CASSVLWGQGAYEQYF. The gene calls are TRBV28 and TRBJ2-7, with TRBD1 matching 11 bases. V lost 5 bases, J lost 2 bases, and 8 bases stayed unmatched. The CDR3 has 16 residues. Germline CDR1 is MDHEN and CDR2 is SYDVKM.

The rearrangement joins TRBV19 to TRBJ1-5; a possible D gene is TRBD1 (6 bases). Per the germline V gene, CDR1 is LNHDA and CDR2 is SQIVND (reference sequence). This CDR3 has 16 residues. Trimming removed 5 bases from V and 0 bases from J, with 14 bases in between. The CDR3 coding sequence is TGTGCCAGTAGTCCCTCGACAGGTTATAGCAATCAGCCCCAGCATTTT. Translating gives CASSPSTGYSNQPQHF.

This clone was found once. This chain connects TRBV18 to TRBJ1-1, with 8 bases matching TRBD1. This CDR3 is built from 14 residues. J lost 5 bases, V lost 2 bases, and 4 bases had no gene match. Germline lookup yields CDR1 KGHSH and CDR2 LQKENI. This chain's CDR3 is CASSPGTGGTEAFF. The CDR3 region has the DNA TGTGCCAGCTCACCAGGGACAGGAGGGACTGAAGCTTTCTTT.

This chain joins TRBV7-9 and TRBJ1-2; possibly TRBD1 for D (6 bases). The length of the CDR3 is 12 residues. The germline V gene has CDR1 SEHNR and CDR2 FQNEAQ (reference sequence). The germline V and J ends were trimmed by 5 bases and 2 bases, with 6 bases remaining between them. In DNA, the CDR3 is TGTGCCAGCAGCGGACAGAACTATGGCTACACCTTC. It specifies CASSGQNYGYTF. Variable domain in full (rest from reference TRBV7-9 and TRBJ1-2): DTGVSQNPRHKITKRGQNVTFRCDPISEHNRLYWYRQTLGQGPEFLTYFQNEAQLEKSRLLSDRFSAERPKGSFSTLEIQRTEQGDSAMYLCASSGQNYGYTFGSGTRLTVV.

V is TRBV6-5 and J is TRBJ1-1; D is unclear. Germline V gene lookup returns CDR1 MNHEY and CDR2 SVGAGI. V lost 0 bases and J lost 6, with 17 bases in between. The CDR3 spans 16 residues. The CDR3 DNA is TGTGCCAGCAGTTACTCTTCCCCGTCAGGCACCCCTGAAGCTTTCTTT. It specifies CASSYSSPSGTPEAFF.

The chain joins TRBV5-4 to TRBJ1-4; 9 positions agree with TRBD1. Germline loops: CDR1 SGHNT, CDR2 YYREEE (reference sequence). The CDR3 is 16 amino acids. V shed 4 bases and J 7 bases; nucleotides not matched to a gene: 11. CDR3 in DNA: TGTGCCAGCAGCCCTAGCCCGGGACAGGGCGGTGAAAAACTGTTTTTT. Translating gives CASSPSPGQGGEKLFF.

This chain connects TRBV10-2 to TRBJ2-7, with 9 bases matching TRBD2. Trimming removed 2 bases from V and 6 bases from J; junction bases left unmatched: 5. The CDR3 is 14 residues long. Germline lookup yields CDR1 WSHSY and CDR2 SAAADI. DNA of the CDR3: TGCGCCAGCAGTGAGGGGCTAGCGGGAACCGAGCAGTACTTC. This gives the protein CASSEGLAGTEQYF.

This clone is a singleton in its sample. V is TRBV9 and J is TRBJ2-7, with 10 bases aligning to TRBD2. V was pared by 0 bases and J by 10 bases, with 4 bases of the junction left unmatched. The V gene's germline CDR1 is SGDLS and CDR2 YYNGEE. The CDR3 totals 13 residues. The CDR3 loop reads CASSVVASGSQYF. The DNA of the CDR3 is TGTGCCAGCAGCGTAGTCGCTAGCGGGAGTCAGTACTTC.

V usage is TRBV20-1 and J usage is TRBJ1-1, with D unresolved. The CDR3 runs to 11 residues. Germline CDR1 reads DFQATT; CDR2 reads SNEGSKA (reference sequence). V lost 6 bases, J lost 11 bases, and 16 bases lay in between. In nucleotides, the CDR3 is TGCAGTGCCATCCTTCTAACGGGGGCTTTCTTT. Protein sequence: CSAILLTGAFF.

V gene TRBV7-9 combines with J gene TRBJ2-2; 13 bases are shared with TRBD2. CDR3 length: 17 amino acids. CDR1 is SEHNR, CDR2 FQNEAQ, per germline (reference sequence). The V segment lost 4 bases and the J segment 0 bases; nucleotides outside the gene matches: 2. The CDR3 DNA reads TGTGCCAGCAGCTGGACTAGCGGGAGCTCGAACACCGGGGAGCTGTTTTTT. Protein sequence: CASSWTSGSSNTGELFF.

The chain links TRBV28 to TRBJ2-2; TRBD1 is a possible D gene (5 bases). V was clipped by 4 bases and J by 7 bases, with 13 bases between them. This CDR3 comprises 14 residues. Germline V gives CDR1 MDHEN, CDR2 SYDVKM. The CDR3 sequence is CASSYPGPGGELFF. The CDR3, as DNA: TGTGCCAGCAGTTACCCAGGGCCGGGCGGGGAGCTGTTTTTT.

The V gene is TRBV7-8, the J gene TRBJ2-5; 8 bases align to TRBD1. This CDR3 is 15 amino acids long. After removal of 3 bases from V and 4 bases from J, the junction contained 7 bases not matched to a gene. CDR1 and CDR2 (germline): SGHVS, FQNEAQ. This chain's CDR3 is CASSFSSGGGETQYF. The DNA for the CDR3 is TGTGCCAGCAGCTTTTCCTCAGGGGGCGGAGAGACCCAGTACTTC.